This TCR beta chain was recovered during a study of blood T cell repertoires in COVID-19. Study as a whole: Sample material is recorded as cDNA or gDNA derived from T cells, B-cell-depleted T cells, or PBMCs.

This CDR3 is 16 amino acids long. Germline-derived CDR1 and CDR2 are SGHTA and FQGNSA. V dropped 4 bases and J dropped 5 bases, with 21 bases sitting between them. Here immunoSEQ multiplex PCR was the method, and the copy in TCRdb shows in-frame clones only, minus some. In the table there are around 180,000 clones, roughly 83% of which are singletons. Participant ages covered roughly 18 to 89 years across about 22 US areas. Cohorts were based on clinical histories the participants reported. This sequence was found in a woman younger than 45 who had recovered from COVID-19. V and J are TRBV7-2 and TRBJ2-7; D is possibly TRBD2 (6 bases). The specimen sequenced was PBMCs or T cells enriched from blood (not recorded which). The CDR3 region is CASSSLGTLGRDEQYF. CDR3 bases: TGTGCCAGCAGCTCCCTCGGGACCCTCGGGAGAGACGAGCAGTACTTC.